The 31 T cell receptor beta chains in this list originate from one sample, sequenced in a study of blood T cell repertoires in COVID-19. TCRdb's table, derived via immunoSEQ multiplex PCR, lists solely in-frame clones and lacks some. The repertoire has under 65,000 clones, roughly 80% of them found once; the top ten carry 5.3%. The sample comprised peripheral blood. The receptors derive from a woman between 55 and 75 years old with acute or convalescent COVID-19.

The J gene is TRBJ2-7, the V gene TRBV27, with D perhaps matching TRBD2 (6 bases). This CDR3 spans 13 amino acids. Germline V gives CDR1 MNHEY, CDR2 SMNVEV (reference sequence). The germline V and J ends were trimmed by 3 bases and 4 bases, with 10 bases remaining between them. The DNA for the CDR3 is TGTGCCAGCAGTTTGCGGGAAGGGTACGAGCAGTACTTC. This translates into CASSLREGYEQYF.

The chain recombines TRBV7-8 with TRBJ2-3; 8 positions agree with TRBD2. The CDR3 totals 15 residues. Germline V gene data show CDR1 as SGHVS and CDR2 as FQNEAQ. Trimming at V came to 7 bases and at J to 6 bases, leaving 12 bases not matched to a gene. In DNA form, the CDR3 reads TGTGCCAGCAACCGGGGGGGCGGGAGTTTTGATACGCAGTATTTT. Translated: CASNRGGGSFDTQYF. Filled out from reference TRBV7-8 and TRBJ2-3, the complete variable domain reads GAGVSQSPRYKVAKRGQDVALRCDPISGHVSLFWYQQALGQGPEFLTYFQNEAQLDKSGLPSDRFFAERPEGSVSTLKIQRTQQEDSAVYLCASNRGGGSFDTQYFGPGTRLTVL.

The chain combines TRBV30 with TRBJ1-2, with 10 bases aligning to TRBD1. Germline values: CDR1 GTSNPN, CDR2 SVGIG (reference sequence). V shed 3 bases, J shed 8 bases, and the junction held 6 bases outside the gene matches. CDR3 length: 13 residues. The DNA of the CDR3 is TGTGCCTGGAGCCCTGGGACAGGGGAAGGCTACACCTTC. This translates into CAWSPGTGEGYTF.

The rearrangement joins TRBV5-1 to TRBJ1-3; 7 nucleotides align to TRBD1. The CDR3 has 14 residues. V gave up 5 bases and J gave up 4 bases; unmatched junction bases: 6. Looked up from germline, CDR1 is SGHRS and CDR2 is YFSETQ. As DNA, the CDR3 is TGCGCCAGCAGTCCAGAGACAGGGGGAAACACCATATATTTT. Its protein is CASSPETGGNTIYF.

The chain combines TRBV30 with TRBJ2-7; D unresolved. Germline assignment: CDR1 GTSNPN and CDR2 SVGIG (reference sequence). Trimming removed 2 bases from V and 1 base from J, with 6 bases in between. The CDR3 has 12 amino acids. The CDR3 DNA is TGTGCCTGGAGTCGTAATTCCTACGAGCAGTACTTC. Translation: CAWSRNSYEQYF.

This clone was found once. As DNA, the CDR3 is TGTGCCAGTAGGGGATTGGTCAGTTTGAACACTGAAGCTTTCTTT. Its protein is CASRGLVSLNTEAFF. The chain uses TRBV2 and TRBJ1-1; perhaps TRBD1 as D (5 bases). V was trimmed by 9 bases and J by 0 bases, leaving 17 bases between them. The germline CDR1 and CDR2 sequences are SNHLY and FYNNEI. The CDR3 is 15 residues long.

This sequence joins TRBV6-4 and TRBJ2-2; 8 bases match TRBD2. The CDR3 extends over 16 amino acids. CDR1 MRHNA and CDR2 SNTAGT come from the germline V gene. The trim removed 4 bases at V and 5 bases at J, leaving 9 bases unmatched. The CDR3 DNA sequence: TGTGCCAGCAGTGGCGAAGCGGGAGCAGGGACCGGGGAGCTGTTTTTT. The encoded protein is CASSGEAGAGTGELFF.

The CDR3 DNA is TGTGCCAGCGGGAGAGGAAAGGGGGTAGATACGCAGTATTTT. Translating gives CASGRGKGVDTQYF. The chain has TRBV6-5 and TRBJ2-3, with D possibly TRBD1 on 6 matching bases. V lost 8 bases and J lost 5, with 17 bases in between. The CDR3 covers 14 residues. The germline CDR1 and CDR2 sequences are MNHEY and SVGAGI.

This clone turned up a few times. V gene TRBV4-2 combines with J gene TRBJ2-2; 13 nucleotides align to TRBD2. CDR1 LGHNA and CDR2 YNFKEQ come from the germline V gene. This CDR3 has 17 residues. The J segment lost 7 bases and the V segment lost 2 bases, leaving 7 bases of the junction unmatched. CDR3 sequence (DNA): TGTGCCAGCAGCCAAAGGACTAGCGGGAGATCAGACGGGGAGCTGTTTTTT. Protein: CASSQRTSGRSDGELFF.

This chain connects TRBV5-4 to TRBJ1-5; the match to TRBD1 covers 8 bases. After removal of 4 bases from V and 1 base from J, the junction contained 7 bases not matched to a gene. Germline V gene data show CDR1 as SGHNT and CDR2 as YYREEE (reference sequence). This CDR3 spans 16 amino acids. This CDR3 is CASSTPQGGSNQPQHF. CDR3 coding DNA: TGTGCCAGCAGCACCCCACAGGGGGGGAGCAATCAGCCCCAGCATTTT. Based on the CDR3 plus reference TRBV5-4 and TRBJ1-5, the full variable domain is ETGVTQSPTHLIKTRGQQVTLRCSSQSGHNTVSWYQQALGQGPQFIFQYYREEENGRGNFPPRFSGLQFPNYSSELNVNALELDDSALYLCASSTPQGGSNQPQHFGDGTRLSIL.

The chain recombines TRBV7-9 with TRBJ2-2; a possible D gene is TRBD1 (5 bases). The CDR3 has 13 amino acids. V lost 7 bases, J lost 7 bases, and 13 bases lay in between. CDR1 is SEHNR and CDR2 is FQNEAQ in the germline V gene (reference sequence). This CDR3 reads CASTISRVGELFF. The CDR3 DNA follows: TGTGCCAGCACCATTAGCAGGGTCGGGGAGCTGTTTTTT.

The chain combines TRBV21-1 with TRBJ2-1; the table's D call of TRBD2 was not tested on the DNA. TRBV21-1 is given as a pseudogene. CDR3 size: 15 residues. This CDR3 is CASSNFGYIRNEQFF. The CDR3 DNA follows: TGTGCCAGCAGCAACTTCGGGTATATTAGGAATGAGCAGTTCTTC.

The V gene is TRBV13, the J gene TRBJ1-2; TRBD1 is a possible D gene (6 bases). The germline V gene has CDR1 PRHDT and CDR2 FYEKMQ (reference sequence). The CDR3 runs to 16 residues. Trimming stripped 2 bases from V and 3 bases from J, with 16 bases between. In nucleotides, the CDR3 is TGTGCCAGCAGCTTAAAATATCACAGGGATGACTATGGCTACACCTTC. It specifies CASSLKYHRDDYGYTF.

Notes on this clone: This CDR3 is also generated by other DNA sequences in the sample. This chain links TRBV3-1 (or the pseudogene TRBV3-2) with TRBJ1-1; D not certain. The germline gives CDR1 LGHDT, CDR2 YNNKEL (reference sequence). This CDR3 spans 14 amino acids. V was cut by 1 base and J by 1 base, with 7 bases left in between. The CDR3 spells CASSQVAGNTEAFF. The CDR3 region has the DNA TGTGCCAGCAGCCAAGTCGCAGGGAACACTGAAGCTTTCTTT.

V and J are TRBV6-1 and TRBJ1-5; TRBD1 might be the D (6 bases). The CDR3 contains 14 residues. V was cut by 3 bases and J by 3 bases, with 9 bases left in between. Germline lookup yields CDR1 MNHNS and CDR2 SASEGT. The CDR3 loop is CASSETGYNQPQHF. The CDR3, as DNA: TGTGCCAGCAGTGAGACAGGTTACAATCAGCCCCAGCATTTT.

The chain employs TRBV9 and TRBJ1-2; TRBD1 is a possible D gene (5 bases). This CDR3 is 13 amino acids long. The V end was cut by 7 bases, the J end by 4 bases, with 14 bases between. Germline CDR1 reads SGDLS; CDR2 reads YYNGEE. This chain's CDR3 is CASSDTLGYGYTF. CDR3 nucleotides: TGTGCCAGCTCGGACACGCTGGGCTATGGCTACACCTTC.

V gene TRBV6-6 combines with J gene TRBJ2-7, with D possibly being TRBD1 (6 bases). The CDR3 is 15 amino acids. Looked up from germline, CDR1 is MNHNY and CDR2 is SVGAGI (reference sequence). V was shortened by 4 bases and J by 4 bases, with 17 bases between the two germline ends. This chain's CDR3 is CASSSGRGPLYEQYF. CDR3 in DNA: TGTGCCAGCAGTTCTGGCAGGGGACCTCTTTACGAGCAGTACTTC.

The chain recombines TRBV3-1 (or the pseudogene TRBV3-2) with TRBJ2-5, with D uncertain. Trimming took 7 bases from V and 3 from J, leaving 12 bases between them. The CDR3 has 13 residues. CDR1 and CDR2 (germline): LGHDT, YNNKEL (reference sequence). The CDR3 region has the DNA TGTGCCAGCACTCAAGTCCTAAAAGAGACCCAGTACTTC. Amino acids: CASTQVLKETQYF.

The CDR3 DNA sequence: TGTGCCAGCAGCCAAGCGGGACAGGGGACTACACCCCTCCACTTT. Residues: CASSQAGQGTTPLHF. V usage is TRBV3-1 (or the pseudogene TRBV3-2) and J usage is TRBJ1-6, with TRBD1 matching over 10 bases. Trimming took 1 base from V and 11 from J; bases not matched to a gene: 5. Germline CDR1 LGHDT, CDR2 YNNKEL (reference sequence). The CDR3 contains 15 residues.

The CDR3 nucleotides read TGTGCCAGCAGCTTGGCCCTTCAGGGCGAAAAACTGTTTTTT. Protein sequence: CASSLALQGEKLFF. V gene TRBV5-4 combines with J gene TRBJ1-4; TRBD1 might be the D (5 bases). The V end was cut by 0 bases, the J end by 8 bases, with 11 bases between. Looked up from germline, CDR1 is SGHNT and CDR2 is YYREEE (reference sequence). This CDR3 region has 14 residues.

This clone has just a few counts. The chain links TRBV6-5 to TRBJ1-1, with 10 nucleotides matching TRBD1. V gave up 11 bases and J gave up 7 bases; unmatched junction bases: 7. This CDR3 spans 12 amino acids. Germline V CDR1 and CDR2: MNHEY, SVGAGI. In nucleotides, the CDR3 is TGTGCCCCCGACAGGGGGCTTGGTGAAGCTTTCTTT. This encodes CAPDRGLGEAFF.

The chain couples TRBV29-1 to TRBJ2-5, with 14 bases lining up with TRBD2. Per germline, CDR1 SQVTM and CDR2 ANQGSEA. The junction had 4 bases not matched to a gene; V was cut back by 0 bases and J by 4 bases. The CDR3 covers 16 residues. CDR3 nucleotides: TGCAGCGTTGAAGATGGGACTAGCGGGAGTCGAGAGACCCAGTACTTC. Protein sequence: CSVEDGTSGSRETQYF.

The sample holds a few counts of this clone. This chain joins TRBV5-1 and TRBJ2-2; 11 nucleotides agree with TRBD1. CDR1 and CDR2 from the germline V gene are SGHRS and YFSETQ. J lost 6 bases, V lost 1 base, and 5 bases had no gene match. The CDR3 consists of 16 residues. The CDR3 is CASSLTGQGASGELFF. CDR3 in DNA: TGCGCCAGCAGCTTGACAGGACAGGGGGCGTCCGGGGAGCTGTTTTTT.

This chain joins TRBV11-2 and TRBJ1-6, with 7 bases identical to TRBD1. CDR1 is SGHAT and CDR2 is FQNNGV in the germline V gene. The CDR3 is 14 residues long. With V trimmed by 2 bases and J by 10 bases, 5 bases remained unmatched. CDR3 in amino acids: CASSLNRGGSPLHF. CDR3 in DNA: TGTGCCAGCAGCTTAAACAGGGGTGGATCACCCCTCCACTTT.

The chain recombines TRBV6-5 with TRBJ1-2; D gene ambiguous. The CDR3 has 14 amino acids. Trimming cost V 0 bases and J 5 bases, with 10 bases left between them. The germline V gene encodes CDR1 MNHEY and CDR2 SVGAGI. As DNA, the CDR3 is TGTGCCAGCAGTTACTCGACCCGGGGTTATGGCTACACCTTC. Its protein is CASSYSTRGYGYTF.

The chain recombines TRBV10-1 with TRBJ2-1, with TRBD1 identical over 12 bases. The CDR3 covers 15 residues. J lost 12 bases, V lost 5 bases, and 11 bases had no gene match. In germline, CDR1 is WNHNN, CDR2 SYGVQD (reference sequence). The CDR3 sequence: CASSSPGGQGASQFF. As DNA, the CDR3 is TGCGCCAGCAGTTCCCCTGGGGGACAGGGGGCCTCGCAGTTCTTC.

The CDR3 reads CASTSDRDPEAFF. The CDR3 DNA is TGTGCCAGCACCTCGGACAGGGACCCTGAAGCTTTCTTT. This sequence joins TRBV12-3 or TRBV12-4 and TRBJ1-1, with TRBD1 matching 8 bases. V lost 7 bases, J lost 6 bases, and 7 bases stayed unmatched. The CDR3 contains 13 residues.

The V and J genes are TRBV25-1 and TRBJ2-1; the match to TRBD2 covers 7 bases. The CDR3 is made up of 15 amino acids. The germline V gene encodes CDR1 MGHDK and CDR2 SYGVNS. With V trimmed by 3 bases and J by 7 bases, 9 bases remained unmatched. CDR3 protein: CASSDHGAGVNEQFF. CDR3 sequence (DNA): TGTGCCAGCAGTGACCACGGGGCGGGAGTTAATGAGCAGTTCTTC.

This clone was seen more than once but under ten times. V usage is TRBV29-1 and J usage is TRBJ1-2; D not resolved. The germline V and J ends were trimmed by 4 bases and 8 bases, with 11 bases remaining between them. The germline CDR1 and CDR2 sequences are SQVTM and ANQGSEA. The CDR3 is 11 residues long. The CDR3 sequence is CSVGHVEGYTF. The DNA of the CDR3 is TGCAGCGTTGGACATGTAGAGGGCTACACCTTC.

The chain carries TRBV24-1 and TRBJ2-3, with 10 bases identical to TRBD1. Germline V lookup: CDR1 KGHDR, CDR2 SFDVKD. J was trimmed by 5 bases and V by 5 bases; bases with no gene match: 3. The CDR3 loop spans 14 amino acids. CDR3 DNA sequence: TGTGCCACCAGTGCGAGGACAGGGGGAGATACGCAGTATTTT. It specifies CATSARTGGDTQYF.

This clone was detected only a few times. The rearrangement joins TRBV14 to TRBJ1-3; D gene unclear. This CDR3 contains 12 residues. V was shortened by 4 bases and J by 3 bases, with 4 bases between the two germline ends. From germline, CDR1 is SGHDN and CDR2 FVKESK. The CDR3 sequence: CASSPNGNTIYF. For the CDR3, the DNA is TGTGCCAGCAGCCCCAATGGAAACACCATATATTTT. The full variable domain, completed using reference TRBV14 and TRBJ1-3, is EAGVTQFPSHSVIEKGQTVTLRCDPISGHDNLYWYRRVMGKEIKFLLHFVKESKQDESGMPNNRFLAERTGGTYSTLKVQPAELEDSGVYFCASSPNGNTIYFGEGSWLTVV.